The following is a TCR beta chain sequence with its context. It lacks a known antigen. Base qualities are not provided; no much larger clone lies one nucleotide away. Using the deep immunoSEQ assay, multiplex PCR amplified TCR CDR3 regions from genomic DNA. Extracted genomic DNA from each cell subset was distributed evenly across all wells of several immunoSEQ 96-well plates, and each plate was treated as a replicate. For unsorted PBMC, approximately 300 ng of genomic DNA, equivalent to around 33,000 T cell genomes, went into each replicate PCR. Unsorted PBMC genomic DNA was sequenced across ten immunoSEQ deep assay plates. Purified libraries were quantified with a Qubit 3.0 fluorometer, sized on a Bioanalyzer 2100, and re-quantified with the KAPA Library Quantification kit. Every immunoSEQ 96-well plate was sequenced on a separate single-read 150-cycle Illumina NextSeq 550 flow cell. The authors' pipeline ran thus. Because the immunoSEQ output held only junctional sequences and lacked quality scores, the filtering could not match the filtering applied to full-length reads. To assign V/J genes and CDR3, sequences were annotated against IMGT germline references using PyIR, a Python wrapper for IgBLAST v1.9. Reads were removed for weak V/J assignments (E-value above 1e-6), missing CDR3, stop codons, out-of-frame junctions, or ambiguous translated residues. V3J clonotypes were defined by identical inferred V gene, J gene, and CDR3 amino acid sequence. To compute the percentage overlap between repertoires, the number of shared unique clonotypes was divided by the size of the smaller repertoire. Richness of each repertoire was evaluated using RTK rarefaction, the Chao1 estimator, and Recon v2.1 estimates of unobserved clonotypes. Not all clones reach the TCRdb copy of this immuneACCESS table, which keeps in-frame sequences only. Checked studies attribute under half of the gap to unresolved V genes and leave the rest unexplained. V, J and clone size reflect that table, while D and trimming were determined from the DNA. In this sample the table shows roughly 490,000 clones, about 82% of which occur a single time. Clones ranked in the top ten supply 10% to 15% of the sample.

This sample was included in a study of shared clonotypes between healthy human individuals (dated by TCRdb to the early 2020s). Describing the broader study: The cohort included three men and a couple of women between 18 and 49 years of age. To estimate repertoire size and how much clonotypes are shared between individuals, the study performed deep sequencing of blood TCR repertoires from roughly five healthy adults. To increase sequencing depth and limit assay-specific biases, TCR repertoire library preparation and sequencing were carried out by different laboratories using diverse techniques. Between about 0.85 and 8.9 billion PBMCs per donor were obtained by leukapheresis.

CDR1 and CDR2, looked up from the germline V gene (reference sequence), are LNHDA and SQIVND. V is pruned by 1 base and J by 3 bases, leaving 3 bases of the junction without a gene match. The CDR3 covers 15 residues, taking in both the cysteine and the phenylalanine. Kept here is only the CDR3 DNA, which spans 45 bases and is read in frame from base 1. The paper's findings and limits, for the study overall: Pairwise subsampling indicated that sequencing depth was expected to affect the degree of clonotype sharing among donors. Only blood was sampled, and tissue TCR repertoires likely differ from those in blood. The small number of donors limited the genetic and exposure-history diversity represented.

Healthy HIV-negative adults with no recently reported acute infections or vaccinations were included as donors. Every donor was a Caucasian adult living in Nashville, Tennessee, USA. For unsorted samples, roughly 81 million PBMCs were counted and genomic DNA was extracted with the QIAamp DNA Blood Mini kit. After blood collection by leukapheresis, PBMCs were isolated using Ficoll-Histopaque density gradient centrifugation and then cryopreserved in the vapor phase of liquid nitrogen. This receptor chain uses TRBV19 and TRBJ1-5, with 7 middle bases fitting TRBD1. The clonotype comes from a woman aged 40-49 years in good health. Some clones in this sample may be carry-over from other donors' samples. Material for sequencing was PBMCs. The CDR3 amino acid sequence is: CASSIATGVNQPQHF. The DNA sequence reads TGTGCCAGTAGTATAGCCACAGGGGTCAATCAGCCCCAGCATTTT.